A single T cell receptor (beta chain) is shown here with its context. As yet, its antigen is unknown. This entry is derived from a study of blood T cells in healthy people across ages. A second PCR, run for roughly 7 to 12 cycles, used a sample-barcoded 5' primer plus a J-beta primer mix. Carrying 12 random nucleotides, a template-switch adaptor labeled each individual cDNA molecule. Using its own MiXCR run on the 5' RACE reads, TCRdb lists one record per CDR3 protein. Of around 790,000 distinct CDR3 sequences detected, 40% to 50% appear once; the ten largest clones hold around 18%. The study isolated at least 6.5 million PBMCs from each sample. Points from the study as a whole: Donors of long life had a larger count of naive CD4+ cells and greater diversity than aged donors. Since the PBMCs were unsorted, naive and antigen-experienced cells could not be conclusively compared.

The TCR sequence derives from a man between 60 and 75 years old in good health. Sequencing used blood.

The CDR3 loop reads CASSLQGQGEKLFF. The CDR3 DNA sequence: TGCGCCAGCAGCCTACAGGGTCAGGGTGAAAAACTGTTTTTT. This rearrangement joins TRBV5-1 to TRBJ1-4, with D possibly TRBD1 on 6 matching bases. This CDR3 spans 14 amino acids. CDR1 is SGHRS and CDR2 is YFSETQ in the germline V gene. V was cut by 4 bases and J by 7 bases, with 14 bases left in between.